These T cell receptor beta chains were read from a single sample in a study of blood T cell repertoires in COVID-19. Profiled with immunoSEQ multiplex PCR; TCRdb holds only in-frame clones, not every one. Among about 140,000 clones, around 90% were seen once, and the ten largest hold 5.4%. The source material was peripheral blood. The receptors stem from a human donor in a cohort sampled during active COVID-19. Both conserved end residues are part of each CDR3. Fields, in order: V gene, J gene, clone size, D gene, CDR3 protein, CDR3 DNA. D genes are given only for firm matches. Clone size is shown for a subset of rows, as once, few, many or a class of expanded clone.

V gene: TRBV6-5; J gene: TRBJ2-7; clone size: -; D gene: TRBD1; CDR3 protein: CASLGTGGDEQYF; CDR3 DNA: TGTGCCAGCCTGGGGACAGGGGGGGATGAGCAGTACTTC
V gene: TRBV7-9; J gene: TRBJ1-4; clone size: -; D gene: -; CDR3 protein: CASSLDSIREKLFF; CDR3 DNA: TGTGCCAGCAGCCTCGACAGTATTAGGGAAAAACTGTTTTTT
V gene: TRBV7-2; J gene: TRBJ2-2; clone size: -; D gene: -; CDR3 protein: CASSPPAGMPGELFF; CDR3 DNA: TGTGCCAGCAGCCCCCCGGCGGGGATGCCCGGGGAGCTGTTTTTT
V gene: TRBV9; J gene: TRBJ2-7; clone size: -; D gene: -; CDR3 protein: CASSTGPVAGGEQYF; CDR3 DNA: TGTGCCAGCAGCACCGGCCCGGTGGCAGGAGGTGAGCAGTACTTC
V gene: TRBV11-2; J gene: TRBJ2-5; clone size: -; D gene: TRBD2; CDR3 protein: CASSQSGGGRETQYF; CDR3 DNA: TGTGCCAGCAGCCAAAGTGGCGGGGGGCGAGAGACCCAGTACTTC
V gene: TRBV5-1; J gene: TRBJ2-7; clone size: -; D gene: -; CDR3 protein: CASSTGRTLSYEQYF; CDR3 DNA: TGCGCCAGCAGCACCGGACGGACACTCTCCTACGAGCAGTACTTC
V gene: TRBV19; J gene: TRBJ2-1; clone size: -; D gene: -; CDR3 protein: CASSIRSGGRNEQFF; CDR3 DNA: TGTGCCAGTAGTATTCGCAGCGGAGGGCGCAATGAGCAGTTCTTC
V gene: TRBV7-8; J gene: TRBJ2-2; clone size: -; D gene: TRBD2; CDR3 protein: CASSLDGTSGRAYTGELFF; CDR3 DNA: TGTGCCAGCAGCTTAGACGGGACTAGCGGGAGGGCCTACACCGGGGAGCTGTTTTTT
V gene: TRBV5-1; J gene: TRBJ2-3; clone size: once; D gene: -; CDR3 protein: CASSLVLDTQYF; CDR3 DNA: TGCGCCAGCAGTTTGGTACTCGATACGCAGTATTTT
V gene: TRBV4-1; J gene: TRBJ1-5; clone size: -; D gene: -; CDR3 protein: CASSQDRFLGLQPQHF; CDR3 DNA: TGCGCCAGCAGCCAAGATAGGTTTCTGGGGCTTCAGCCCCAGCATTTT
V gene: TRBV7-8; J gene: TRBJ1-2; clone size: once; D gene: -; CDR3 protein: CASSYSPGSDYGYTF; CDR3 DNA: TGTGCCAGCAGCTACAGTCCGGGGAGCGACTATGGCTACACCTTC
V gene: TRBV7-9; J gene: TRBJ2-7; clone size: -; D gene: TRBD1; CDR3 protein: CASRGGASHEQYF; CDR3 DNA: TGTGCCAGCAGAGGGGGCGCATCTCACGAGCAGTACTTC
V gene: TRBV4-1; J gene: TRBJ2-1; clone size: -; D gene: -; CDR3 protein: CASSSLGHLASRGDEQFF; CDR3 DNA: TGCGCCAGCAGCTCCCTAGGGCATTTGGCCTCGCGCGGGGATGAGCAGTTCTTC
V gene: TRBV6-5; J gene: TRBJ2-2; clone size: -; D gene: -; CDR3 protein: CAGKRGTNTGELFF; CDR3 DNA: TGTGCCGGCAAAAGAGGAACAAACACCGGGGAGCTGTTTTTT
V gene: TRBV29-1; J gene: TRBJ2-7; clone size: -; D gene: -; CDR3 protein: CSVENRRDEQYF; CDR3 DNA: TGCAGCGTTGAAAATCGGAGGGACGAGCAGTACTTC
V gene: TRBV14; J gene: TRBJ1-4; clone size: -; D gene: TRBD1; CDR3 protein: CASSQVGTASWGLFF; CDR3 DNA: TGTGCCAGCAGCCAAGTCGGGACAGCCTCTTGGGGACTGTTTTTT
V gene: TRBV9; J gene: TRBJ1-6; clone size: -; D gene: -; CDR3 protein: CASSVGRDSPLHF; CDR3 DNA: TGTGCCAGCAGCGTAGGACGGGATTCACCCCTCCACTTT
V gene: TRBV27; J gene: TRBJ2-5; clone size: few; D gene: -; CDR3 protein: CASSSDSPETQYF; CDR3 DNA: TGTGCCAGCAGCTCGGACTCCCCAGAGACCCAGTACTTC